This is a list of T cell receptor beta chains from one sample in a study of a mutant IDH1 vaccine in newly diagnosed glioma. Data came from immunoSEQ multiplex PCR; TCRdb stores just in-frame clones and leaves some out. The sample carries roughly 46,000 clones, 65% to 85% recorded once. These receptors lack a known antigen. The sequenced sample was PBMCs, obtained from a glioma patient whose treatment included an IDH1 peptide vaccine. Receptor source: a woman aged 25 to 45 with glioma. Some clones in this sample may be carry-over from other donors' samples. Both conserved end residues are part of each CDR3. The D gene is left open where the match is weak. Rows give clone size only sometimes, using once, few, many, or a class for an expanded clone.

d_gene,abundance,j_gene,v_gene,CDR3aa,CDR3nt
-,-,TRBJ1-3,TRBV25-1,CASSSIGSGNTIYF,TGTGCCAGCAGTTCGATCGGCTCTGGAAACACCATATATTTT
TRBD1,-,TRBJ2-1,TRBV7-2,CASSTGQEPYNEQFF,TGTGCCAGCAGCACCGGACAGGAGCCGTACAATGAGCAGTTCTTC
-,-,TRBJ1-2,TRBV19,CASSVPSGENYGYTF,TGTGCCAGTAGTGTCCCCTCGGGGGAAAACTATGGCTACACCTTC
-,few,TRBJ1-2,TRBV11-2,CASSSQGIYGYTF,TGTGCCAGCAGCTCCCAGGGTATCTATGGCTACACCTTC
-,-,TRBJ1-1,TRBV30,CAWAGYLNTEAFF,TGTGCCTGGGCGGGTTATTTGAACACTGAAGCTTTCTTT
TRBD1,-,TRBJ2-7,TRBV5-1,CASSSRDRAYEQYF,TGCGCCAGCAGCTCCCGGGACAGGGCCTACGAGCAGTACTTC
-,-,TRBJ2-2,TRBV6-1,CASSEAPGLMNTGELFF,TGTGCCAGCAGTGAAGCGCCGGGGTTAATGAACACCGGGGAGCTGTTTTTT
-,-,TRBJ2-7,TRBV5-6,CASSLIAPLGYEQYF,TGTGCCAGCAGCTTGATTGCCCCCCTGGGGTACGAGCAGTACTTC
-,-,TRBJ1-1,TRBV7-9,CASSLGGWNTEAFF,TGTGCCAGCAGCTTAGGGGGATGGAACACTGAAGCTTTCTTT
TRBD1,-,TRBJ1-1,TRBV19,CASSQSATGRTEAFF,TGTGCCAGTAGTCAATCCGCGACAGGGAGAACTGAAGCTTTCTTT
-,-,TRBJ2-7,TRBV10-2,CASSPGSGPYEQYF,TGCGCCAGCAGTCCGGGATCGGGTCCCTACGAGCAGTACTTC
-,once,TRBJ1-5,TRBV28,CATRAALLHPREPQHF,TGTGCCACCCGGGCCGCCCTGTTACATCCTAGGGAGCCCCAGCATTTT
-,-,TRBJ1-1,TRBV7-9,CASSLLGGGGRTEAFF,TGTGCCAGCAGCCTCCTGGGTGGCGGAGGGCGCACTGAAGCTTTCTTT
TRBD1,-,TRBJ2-6,TRBV27,CASSPKPPDRLIISGANVLTF,TGTGCCAGCAGTCCCAAACCTCCGGACAGGTTAATTATCTCTGGGGCCAACGTCCTGACTTTC
-,-,TRBJ1-4,TRBV10-1,CARYFPTNEKLFF,TGCGCCAGATACTTCCCAACTAATGAAAAACTGTTTTTT
TRBD2,once,TRBJ2-1,TRBV5-1,CASSSGTSGYNEQFF,TGCGCCAGCAGTTCCGGGACTAGCGGATACAATGAGCAGTTCTTC
-,-,TRBJ2-2,TRBV5-1,CASSLAQTNGELFF,TGCGCCAGCAGCTTGGCACAGACGAACGGGGAGCTGTTTTTT
TRBD2,few,TRBJ2-1,TRBV19,CASSMTSGAYNEQFF,TGTGCCAGTAGTATGACTAGCGGGGCCTACAATGAGCAGTTCTTC
TRBD1,-,TRBJ2-3,TRBV29-1,CSVETGVGDTQYF,TGCAGCGTTGAGACAGGGGTAGGGGATACGCAGTATTTT
TRBD2,-,TRBJ2-7,TRBV2,CASSPVLAGAYEQYF,TGTGCCAGCAGCCCGGTCCTAGCGGGAGCCTACGAGCAGTACTTC
-,once,TRBJ2-1,TRBV30,CAWMGGRIYNEQFF,TGTGCCTGGATGGGTGGGAGGATTTACAATGAGCAGTTCTTC
-,-,TRBJ2-3,TRBV4-1,CASSQDSFLLGDTQYF,TGCGCCAGCAGCCAAGATTCCTTTCTACTTGGGGATACGCAGTATTTT
-,few,TRBJ2-5,TRBV4-1,CASSQDPWGGRGETQYF,TGCGCCAGCAGCCAAGATCCCTGGGGAGGCAGGGGAGAGACCCAGTACTTC
-,-,TRBJ2-1,TRBV19,CASSIGGPYNEQFF,TGTGCCAGTAGTATAGGCGGACCCTACAATGAGCAGTTCTTC
TRBD2,-,TRBJ2-3,TRBV7-8,CASSHPGAGGYTQYF,TGTGCCAGCAGCCACCCCGGGGCGGGAGGTTATACGCAGTATTTT
-,once,TRBJ1-3,TRBV30,CAWGGVNTIYF,TGTGCCTGGGGGGGAGTAAACACCATATATTTT
-,-,TRBJ2-1,TRBV5-4,CATTGDVDSYNEQFF,TGTGCCACCACGGGCGACGTTGACTCCTACAATGAGCAGTTCTTC
-,-,TRBJ2-3,TRBV10-3,CAISEYYQVDLTDTQYF,TGTGCCATCAGTGAGTACTACCAGGTGGATCTCACAGATACGCAGTATTTT
-,-,TRBJ1-1,TRBV19,CATTQGLVTEAFF,TGTGCCACGACCCAGGGCCTTGTCACTGAAGCTTTCTTT
-,-,TRBJ1-2,TRBV7-9,CASSFIQQGEDGYTF,TGTGCCAGCAGCTTCATCCAACAGGGTGAGGATGGCTACACCTTC
TRBD1,-,TRBJ2-1,TRBV4-1,CASSRWPGQGSDEQFF,TGCGCCAGCAGTCGGTGGCCGGGACAGGGGAGCGATGAGCAGTTCTTC
-,-,TRBJ1-1,TRBV4-1,CASSDAGPGATEAFF,TGCGCCAGCAGCGACGCCGGGCCGGGGGCCACTGAAGCTTTCTTT
-,-,TRBJ2-4,TRBV19,CASSIQSLAKNIQYF,TGTGCCAGTAGTATCCAATCCTTAGCCAAAAACATTCAGTACTTC
-,once,TRBJ2-1,TRBV6-5,CASSYFWSISPNEQFF,TGTGCCAGCAGTTACTTCTGGTCTATCAGCCCGAATGAGCAGTTCTTC
TRBD2,few,TRBJ2-1,TRBV4-2,CASSQTTSGQWGEQFF,TGTGCCAGCAGCCAAACGACTAGCGGCCAATGGGGGGAGCAGTTCTTC